The clone carrying this TCR beta chain is categorized as medium-sized. Its antigen is as yet unknown. TCRdb called the 5' RACE reads again in MiXCR, with one record for every CDR3 protein. The sample yields about 14,000 distinct CDR3 sequences, roughly 9.1% seen once. This CDR3 is built from 15 residues. Germline CDR1 is DFQATT and CDR2 is SNEGSKA (reference sequence). The V and J ends lost 2 bases and 7 bases, in that order; junction bases with no gene match: 8. The data originate from a study of spatial heterogeneity in lung cancer. Time point here: sample taken at primary tumor resection. In each case, whole RNA from tumor, nontumor lung or frozen PBMC was sequenced unsorted. Study-wide points: Tumor TCRs that were ubiquitous and expanded showed up in blood more at resection than follow-up.

Material: PBMCs, obtained at surgery. The chain links TRBV20-1 to TRBJ2-1; TRBD2 matches 10 bases. The sequence was collected from a male donor with early-stage non-small cell lung cancer. The CDR3 DNA is TGCAGTGCTAGACTAAGCGGGAGGGCCAGGAATGAGCAGTTCTTC. Translation: CSARLSGRARNEQFF.